The clone carrying this T cell receptor beta chain was seen a handful of times. Its antigen is as yet unknown. There were TCR beta CDR3 regions amplified from RNA transcripts. The HTBI primer set drove a first-round RT-PCR of the TCR CDR3. A single record per CDR3 protein comes from TCRdb applying MiXCR to the multiplex PCR reads. The data hold about 200,000 distinct CDR3 sequences, with about a sixth observed a single time. This record comes from a study of T cells in Graves' hyperthyroidism and ophthalmopathy. On the study more broadly: Peripheral blood sampling occurred at initial diagnosis, before any treatment.

Overall study findings and caveats: A 13 V-J signature model discriminated ophthalmopathy versus stable hyperthyroidism.

Aged 18 to 65, the patients had hyperthyroidism that was newly diagnosed and had lasted under 2 months. PBMCs were derived from 7.5 to 10 ml fresh peripheral blood. V lost 5 bases and J 3 bases, leaving 17 bases between the germline ends. The CDR3 runs 15 residues. CDR1 and CDR2 from the germline V gene are MGHRA and YSYEKL. This sequence originates from a woman between 45 and 60 years old with Graves' hyperthyroidism. V usage is TRBV4-1 and J usage is TRBJ2-7; TRBD1 is a possible D gene (5 bases). What was sequenced was blood. The CDR3 nucleotides are TGCGCCAGCAGCACAGGACGGTCAAGCATCTACGAGCAGTACTTC. Translating it yields CASSTGRSSIYEQYF.